The 15 T cell receptor beta chains listed next were all sequenced from one sample in a study of blood T cell repertoires in COVID-19. The protocol was immunoSEQ multiplex PCR, while the TCRdb copy is restricted to in-frame clones and leaves out a portion. The sample includes some 460,000 clones, around 88% seen only once; the top ten take about 4.3%. Sequenced sample: peripheral blood. The receptors here all came from a woman in her twenties or thirties with acute or convalescent COVID-19.

The chain joins TRBV27 to TRBJ1-2; unclear D gene. Germline values: CDR1 MNHEY, CDR2 SMNVEV (reference sequence). This CDR3 contains 15 residues. Trimming took 4 bases from V and 4 from J, leaving 16 bases between them. CDR3 DNA: TGTGCCAGCAGTTATGGGTCAAGTTCGGGCTATGGCTACACCTTC. It codes for CASSYGSSSGYGYTF.

This chain connects TRBV12-3 or TRBV12-4 to TRBJ2-2; D gene uncertain. This CDR3 region has 12 residues. V was shortened by 3 bases and J by 5 bases, with 4 bases between the two germline ends. CDR3 protein: CASSFRTGELFF. In nucleotides, the CDR3 is TGTGCCAGCAGTTTTAGAACCGGGGAGCTGTTTTTT.

J is TRBJ1-2 and V is TRBV28; 9 bases are a match to TRBD1. CDR3 length: 14 residues. The V segment lost 5 bases and the J segment 3 bases; nucleotides outside the gene matches: 4. CDR1 is MDHEN, CDR2 SYDVKM, per germline. CDR3 nucleotide sequence: TGTGCCAGCAGTGGGAGGACAGGGGACTATGGCTACACCTTC. Protein sequence: CASSGRTGDYGYTF.

The chain is built from TRBV28 and TRBJ1-1; 10 bases match TRBD1. After removal of 3 bases from V and 0 bases from J, the junction contained 4 bases not matched to a gene. CDR3 length: 16 residues. Germline V gene lookup returns CDR1 MDHEN and CDR2 SYDVKM. The CDR3 DNA reads as TGTGCCAGCAGTTTTGACAGGGGGCCCGTGAACACTGAAGCTTTCTTT. Its protein is CASSFDRGPVNTEAFF.

This clone was recorded a few times. It may be a read error: a sequence one base away is much more abundant. Distinct nucleotide sequences in the sample also encode this CDR3. This rearrangement joins TRBV9 to TRBJ2-2; no definite D call. CDR1 and CDR2 from the germline V gene are SGDLS and YYNGEE. The CDR3 contains 12 residues. The V end lost 4 bases, the J end lost 3 bases, and 4 bases lay between the germline ends. The CDR3 is CASSPYTGELFF. The CDR3 nucleotides read TGTGCCAGCAGCCCGTACACCGGGGAGCTGTTTTTT.

The chain links TRBV7-2 to TRBJ2-5, with 12 bases fitting TRBD1. Losses at the gene ends were 5 bases for V and 7 bases for J; bases not matched to a gene: 5. CDR1 and CDR2 from the germline V gene are SGHTA and FQGNSA. This CDR3 comprises 14 residues. The DNA of the CDR3 is TGTGCCAGCAGCCGGGACAGGGGGCTAGGGACCCAGTACTTC. Its translation is CASSRDRGLGTQYF.

The chain employs TRBV28 and TRBJ1-2; no clear D gene. Germline-derived CDR1 and CDR2 are MDHEN and SYDVKM. This CDR3 comprises 12 residues. The ends were cut back, 5 bases at V and 7 bases at J, with 11 bases in the middle. The CDR3 is CASSKPTGGYTF. CDR3 nucleotide sequence: TGTGCCAGCAGTAAACCCACCGGTGGCTACACCTTC.

This chain connects TRBV6-6 to TRBJ2-2, with D possibly TRBD2 on 6 matching bases. Trimming left V 10 bases short and J 5 bases short, with 14 bases between. The CDR3 spans 13 residues. The germline CDR1 and CDR2 sequences are MNHNY and SVGAGI (reference sequence). CDR3 sequence: CAISLGRTGELFF. The CDR3 nucleotides read TGTGCCATTTCATTGGGGAGGACCGGGGAGCTGTTTTTT.

This chain joins TRBV19 and TRBJ1-5; TRBD1 matches 10 bases. With V trimmed by 9 bases and J by 6 bases, 8 bases remained unmatched. The CDR3 totals 14 residues. Germline V gene sequence: CDR1 LNHDA, CDR2 SQIVND (reference sequence). Written as DNA, the CDR3 is TGTGCCAGCGGGGGACAGGGGTATGGTCAGCCCCAGCATTTT. Translated, it gives CASGGQGYGQPQHF.

CDR3 DNA: TGTGCCAGCAGCCAAACCCGGGACAGGCAAGAGACCCAGTACTTC. Translating it yields CASSQTRDRQETQYF. V gene TRBV7-2 combines with J gene TRBJ2-5; 8 positions match TRBD1. Germline V gives CDR1 SGHTA, CDR2 FQGNSA. This CDR3 spans 15 amino acids. After removal of 5 bases from V and 2 bases from J, the junction contained 7 bases not matched to a gene.

The gene calls are TRBV30 and TRBJ2-1, with 7 positions matching TRBD2. In germline, CDR1 is GTSNPN, CDR2 SVGIG (reference sequence). This CDR3 comprises 12 residues. V shed 4 bases, J shed 6 bases, and the junction held 3 bases outside the gene matches. The CDR3 sequence: CAWNGGFNEQFF. The CDR3 nucleotides are TGTGCCTGGAACGGGGGGTTCAATGAGCAGTTCTTC. Using reference TRBV30 and TRBJ2-1 for the parts outside the CDR3, the full variable domain is SQTIHQWPATLVQPVGSPLSLECTVEGTSNPNLYWYRQAAGRGLQLLFYSVGIGQISSEVPQNLSASRPQDRQFILSSKKLLLSDSGFYLCAWNGGFNEQFFGPGTRLTVL.

The J gene is TRBJ1-6, the V gene TRBV5-6, with a weak D call TRBD1 (5 bases). V gave up 4 bases and J gave up 7 bases, with 15 bases separating them. Germline CDR1 and CDR2: SGHDT and YYEEEE. The CDR3 has 15 amino acids. CDR3 amino acids: CASSAPGRLNSPLHF. The CDR3 coding sequence is TGTGCCAGCAGCGCACCAGGGAGGTTGAATTCACCCCTCCACTTT.

This clone has only one observation. The rearrangement uses TRBV6-2 or TRBV6-3 and TRBJ1-1; TRBD1 agrees at 9 bases. Per germline, CDR1 MNHEY and CDR2 SVGEGT. The CDR3 has 20 residues. V trimming: 5 bases; J trimming: 5 bases; junction bases outside the gene matches: 24. This CDR3 reads CASSHQRPHTGGAGWTEAFF. In DNA, the CDR3 is TGTGCCAGCAGTCATCAACGCCCCCACACAGGGGGCGCGGGTTGGACTGAAGCTTTCTTT.

The chain combines TRBV6-6 with TRBJ2-1, with 7 bases that match TRBD1. CDR1 is MNHNY, CDR2 SVGAGI, per germline (reference sequence). The CDR3 spans 13 residues. The V segment lost 5 bases and the J segment 3 bases; nucleotides outside the gene matches: 1. The CDR3 loop reads CASSRDSYNEQFF. CDR3 DNA: TGTGCCAGCAGTAGGGACAGCTACAATGAGCAGTTCTTC.

This clone appeared once. CDR3 bases: TGTGCCAGCAGCTCGGGACAGGGCCTTTCCTACGAGCAGTACTTC. Amino acid sequence: CASSSGQGLSYEQYF. The chain uses TRBV7-9 and TRBJ2-7, with 9 bases aligning to TRBD1. This CDR3 spans 15 amino acids. The germline V gene encodes CDR1 SEHNR and CDR2 FQNEAQ (reference sequence). V dropped 4 bases and J dropped 1; count of bases not matched to a gene: 5.